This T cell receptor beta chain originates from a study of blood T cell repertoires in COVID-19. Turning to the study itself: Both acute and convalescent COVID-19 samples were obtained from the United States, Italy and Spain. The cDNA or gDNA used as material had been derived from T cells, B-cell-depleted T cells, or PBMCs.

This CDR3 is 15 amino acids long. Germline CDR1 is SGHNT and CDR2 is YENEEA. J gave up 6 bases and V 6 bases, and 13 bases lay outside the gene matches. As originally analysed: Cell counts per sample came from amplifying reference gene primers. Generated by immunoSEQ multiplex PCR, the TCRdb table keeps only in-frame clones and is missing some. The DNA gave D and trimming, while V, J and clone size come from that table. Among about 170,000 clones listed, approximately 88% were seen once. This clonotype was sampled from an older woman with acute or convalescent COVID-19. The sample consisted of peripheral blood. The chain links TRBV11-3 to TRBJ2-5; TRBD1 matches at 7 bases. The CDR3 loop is CASSPGQAPYQTQYF. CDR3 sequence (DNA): TGTGCCAGCAGTCCCGGACAGGCACCTTACCAGACCCAGTACTTC.